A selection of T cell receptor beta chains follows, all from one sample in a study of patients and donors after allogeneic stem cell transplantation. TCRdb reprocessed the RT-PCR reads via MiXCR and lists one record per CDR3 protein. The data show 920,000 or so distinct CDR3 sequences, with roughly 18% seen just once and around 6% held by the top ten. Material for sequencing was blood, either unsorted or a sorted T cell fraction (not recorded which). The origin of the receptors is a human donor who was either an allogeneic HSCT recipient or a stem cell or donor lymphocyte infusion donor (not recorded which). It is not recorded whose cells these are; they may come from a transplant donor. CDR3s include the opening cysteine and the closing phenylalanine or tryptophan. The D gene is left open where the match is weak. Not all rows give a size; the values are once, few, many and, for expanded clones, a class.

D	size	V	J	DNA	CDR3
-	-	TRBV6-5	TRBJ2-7	TGTGCCAGCAGTTATGGGTCCGGATGGACGACCTACGAGCAGTACTTC	CASSYGSGWTTYEQYF
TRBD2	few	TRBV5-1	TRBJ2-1	TGCGCCAGCAGCTTGGGACTAGCGGCCGCCTACAATGAGCAGTTCTTC	CASSLGLAAAYNEQFF
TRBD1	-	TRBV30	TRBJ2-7	TGTGCCTGGACAGGGGGCTTCGGATACGAGCAGTACTTC	CAWTGGFGYEQYF
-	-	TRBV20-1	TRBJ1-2	TGCAGTGCTAGAGAAAGTGGACGGGCAAGCGGCTACACCTTC	CSARESGRASGYTF
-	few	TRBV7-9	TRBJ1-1	TGTGCCAGCAGAAACACAGGGTTTAGGAAGGATTTCACTGAAGCTTTCTTT	CASRNTGFRKDFTEAFF
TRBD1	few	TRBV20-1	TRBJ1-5	TGCAGTGCTAGAGGCCAGGGGGCGGACGAGATTCGGCACAATCAGCCCCAGCATTTT	CSARGQGADEIRHNQPQHF
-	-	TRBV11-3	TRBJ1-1	TGTGCCAGCAGCTTAGAGGGGGGAAAGATGAACACTGAAGCTTTCTTT	CASSLEGGKMNTEAFF
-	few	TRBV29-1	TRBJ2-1	TGCAGCGTTGCCGAACCTCCCTCGGGGCAGTTCTTC	CSVAEPPSGQFF
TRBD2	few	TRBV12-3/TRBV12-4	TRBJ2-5	TGTGCCAGCAGTCTAACGGGACTAGCGGTTCAAGAGACCCAGTACTTC	CASSLTGLAVQETQYF
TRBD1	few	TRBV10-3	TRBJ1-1	TGTGCCATCAGTTGGGACAGGGAGATTGAAGCTTTCTTT	CAISWDREIEAFF